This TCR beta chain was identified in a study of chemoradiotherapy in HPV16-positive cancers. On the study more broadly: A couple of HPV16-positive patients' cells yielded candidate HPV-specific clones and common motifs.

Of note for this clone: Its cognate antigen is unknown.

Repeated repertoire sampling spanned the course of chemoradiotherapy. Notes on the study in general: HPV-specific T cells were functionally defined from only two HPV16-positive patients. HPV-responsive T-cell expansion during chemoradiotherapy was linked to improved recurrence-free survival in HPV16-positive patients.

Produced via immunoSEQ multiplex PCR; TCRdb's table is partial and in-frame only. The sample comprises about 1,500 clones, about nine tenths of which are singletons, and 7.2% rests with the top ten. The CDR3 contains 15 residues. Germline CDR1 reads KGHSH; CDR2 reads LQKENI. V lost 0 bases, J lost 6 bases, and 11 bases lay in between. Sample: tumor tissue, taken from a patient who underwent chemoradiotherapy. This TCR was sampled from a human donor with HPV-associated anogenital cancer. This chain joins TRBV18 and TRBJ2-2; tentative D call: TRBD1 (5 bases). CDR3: CASSPPGLGAGELFF. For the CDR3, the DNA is TGTGCCAGCTCACCACCGGGTCTAGGGGCCGGGGAGCTGTTTTTT.